This TCR beta chain emerged from a study of cytomegalovirus exposure and HLA in healthy donors. Study background: The 500 to 750 first-cohort repertoires and the 95 to 150 validation repertoires shared the same platform, a later analysis reported. Points from the study as a whole: A list of roughly 160 TCR beta chains associated with cytomegalovirus was given. Most TCR sequences were seen very rarely across donors, but some public TCRs occurred in many.

Clones were read by immunoSEQ multiplex PCR, and TCRdb kept only the in-frame ones, dropping some. There are more than 90,000 clones in the sample; about 83% occur only once, and 4.9% lies in the top ten. The donors were members of the roughly 130-subject validation cohort (separate from the approximately 670-subject first cohort). In the case of this clone: Its antigen is not identified.

The receptor comes from a man between 18 and 35 years old in good health and CMV-seronegative. The sequencing sample was made of PBMCs.

The chain's CDR3 is CASSEDHSGGEQYF. Written as DNA, the CDR3 is TGTGCCAGTAGTGAAGACCACAGCGGCGGGGAGCAGTACTTC. The chain joins TRBV19 to TRBJ2-7, with TRBD2 as a possible D gene (5 bases). The CDR3 has 14 residues. V lost 5 bases to trimming and J lost 7 bases, with 18 bases between them. Germline V gene sequence: CDR1 LNHDA, CDR2 SQIVND (reference sequence).